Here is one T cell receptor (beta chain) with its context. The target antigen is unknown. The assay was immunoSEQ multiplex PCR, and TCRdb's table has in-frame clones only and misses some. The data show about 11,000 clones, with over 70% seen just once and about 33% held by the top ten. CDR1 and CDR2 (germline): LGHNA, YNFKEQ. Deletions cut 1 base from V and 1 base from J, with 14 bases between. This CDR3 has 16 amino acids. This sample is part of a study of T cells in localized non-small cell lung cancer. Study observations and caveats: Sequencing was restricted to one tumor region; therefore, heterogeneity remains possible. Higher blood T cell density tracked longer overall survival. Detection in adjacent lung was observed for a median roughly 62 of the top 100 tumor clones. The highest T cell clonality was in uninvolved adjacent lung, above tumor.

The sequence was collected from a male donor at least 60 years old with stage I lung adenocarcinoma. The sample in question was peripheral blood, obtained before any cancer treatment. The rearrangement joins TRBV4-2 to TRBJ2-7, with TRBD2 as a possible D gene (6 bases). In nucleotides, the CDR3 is TGTGCCAGCAGCCAAGTATCAGGGACTCCTTCCTACGAGCAGTACTTC. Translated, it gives CASSQVSGTPSYEQYF.